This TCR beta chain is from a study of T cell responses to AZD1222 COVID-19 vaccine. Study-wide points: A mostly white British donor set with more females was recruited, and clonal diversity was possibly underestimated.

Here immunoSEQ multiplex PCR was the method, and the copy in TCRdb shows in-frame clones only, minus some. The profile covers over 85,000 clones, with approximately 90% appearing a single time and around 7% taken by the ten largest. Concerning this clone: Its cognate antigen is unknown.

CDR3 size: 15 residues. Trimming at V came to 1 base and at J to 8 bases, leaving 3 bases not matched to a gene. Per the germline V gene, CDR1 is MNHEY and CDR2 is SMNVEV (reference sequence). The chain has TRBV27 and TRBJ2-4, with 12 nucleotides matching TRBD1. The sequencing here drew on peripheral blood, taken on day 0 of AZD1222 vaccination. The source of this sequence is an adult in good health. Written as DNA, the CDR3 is TGTGCCAGCAGTTTATTAGGGACAGGGGGCTACATTCAGTACTTC. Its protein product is CASSLLGTGGYIQYF.